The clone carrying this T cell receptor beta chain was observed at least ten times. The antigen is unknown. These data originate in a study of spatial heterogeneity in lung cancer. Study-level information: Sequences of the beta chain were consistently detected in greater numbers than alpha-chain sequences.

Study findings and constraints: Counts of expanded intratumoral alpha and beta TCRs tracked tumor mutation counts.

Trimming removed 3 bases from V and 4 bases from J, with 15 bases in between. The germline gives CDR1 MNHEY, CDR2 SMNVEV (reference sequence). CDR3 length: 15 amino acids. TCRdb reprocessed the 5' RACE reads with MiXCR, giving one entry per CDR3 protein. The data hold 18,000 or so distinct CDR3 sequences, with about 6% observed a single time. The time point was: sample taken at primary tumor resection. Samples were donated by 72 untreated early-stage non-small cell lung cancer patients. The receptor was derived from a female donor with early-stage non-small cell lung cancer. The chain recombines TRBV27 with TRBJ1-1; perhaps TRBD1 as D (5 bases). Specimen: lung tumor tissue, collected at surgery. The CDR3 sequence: CASSLGGDWSTEAFF. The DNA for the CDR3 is TGTGCCAGCAGTTTGGGAGGGGACTGGAGCACTGAAGCTTTCTTT.